The 3 T cell receptor beta chains listed next were all sequenced from one sample in a study of T cell changes during pregnancy in multiple sclerosis. TCRdb's copy holds only in-frame clones and misses some; the assay was immunoSEQ multiplex PCR. Among about 77,000 clones listed, about 92% were seen once. The starting material was peripheral blood, obtained after pregnancy. Receptors were obtained from a female donor in good health, enrolled as a control in a pregnancy study.

This clone was recorded only once. The chain has TRBV4-1 and TRBJ1-2; 7 bases match TRBD1. CDR3 length: 16 residues. Germline V gene sequence: CDR1 MGHRA, CDR2 YSYEKL. Germline trimming cut 6 bases from V and 0 bases from J; bases unmatched to any gene: 10. CDR3 sequence: CASSRTQGDPNYGYTF. CDR3 bases: TGCGCCAGCAGTCGCACTCAGGGGGACCCTAACTATGGCTACACCTTC.

The chain carries TRBV5-4 and TRBJ2-5, with 7 bases aligning to TRBD2. The CDR3 consists of 16 residues. Germline V gene lookup returns CDR1 SGHNT and CDR2 YYREEE (reference sequence). V was clipped by 2 bases and J by 4 bases; unmatched bases: 11. CDR3 DNA sequence: TGTGCCAGCAGCTTCACCGTCACGGGAGGTGGAGAGACCCAGTACTTC. Protein product: CASSFTVTGGGETQYF.

This chain links TRBV11-2 with TRBJ2-4, with TRBD2 as a possible D gene (5 bases). The CDR3 contains 17 residues. V lost 0 bases to trimming and J lost 0 bases, with 12 bases between them. Germline V gene data show CDR1 as SGHAT and CDR2 as FQNNGV. The CDR3 region has the DNA TGTGCCAGCAGCTTAGATTATCCGGGGATAGCCAAAAACATTCAGTACTTC. Protein sequence: CASSLDYPGIAKNIQYF.